This TCR beta chain emerged from a study of T cell responses to AZD1222 COVID-19 vaccine. Study-wide points: Just a handful of AZD1222 recipients tested seropositive at baseline.

This CDR3 is built from 13 residues. Germline CDR1 is MGHDK and CDR2 is SYGVNS. The V end was cut by 3 bases, the J end by 1 base, with 4 bases between. The method was immunoSEQ multiplex PCR; TCRdb's version includes in-frame clones alone and lacks a portion of them. The sample lists over 85,000 clones; 65% to 85% were seen once. Note on this clone: Its target is unknown.

The chain is built from TRBV25-1 and TRBJ2-1; no reliable D call. The sample here was peripheral blood, taken on day 0 of AZD1222 vaccination. This TCR derives from an adult in good health. The DNA of the CDR3 is TGTGCCAGCAGTGATAGTTCCTACAATGAGCAGTTCTTC. This codes for CASSDSSYNEQFF.